The 16 T cell receptor beta chains below all came from one sample that was sequenced in a study of beta chain features in type 1 diabetes. What was sequenced were expressed TCRB transcripts, since all of the isolated RNA had been reverse transcribed. This table comes from immunoSEQ multiplex PCR, and its TCRdb copy is limited to in-frame clones, with some not included. Here the sample spans approximately 160,000 clones, 10% being singletons. These receptors are not linked to any known antigen. The study, taken as a whole, reports: TCRB CDR3s from Type 1 diabetes patients were moderately but significantly shorter in all four CD4+ subsets.

Sequenced material: central memory CD4+ T cells from blood. These receptors all come from a man aged 25 to 40 with type 1 diabetes.

A few counts support this clone. The rearrangement uses TRBV7-8 and TRBJ2-1; D is uncertain. Trimming pared 6 bases from V and 9 bases from J, leaving 9 bases between. This CDR3 contains 11 residues. Germline V gene data show CDR1 as SGHVS and CDR2 as FQNEAQ. The CDR3 region is CASRVDIEQFF. CDR3 bases: TGTGCCAGCAGAGTAGACATTGAGCAGTTCTTC. Full variable domain (rest looked up from reference TRBV7-8 and TRBJ2-1): GAGVSQSPRYKVAKRGQDVALRCDPISGHVSLFWYQQALGQGPEFLTYFQNEAQLDKSGLPSDRFFAERPEGSVSTLKIQRTQQEDSAVYLCASRVDIEQFFGPGTRLTVL.

The CDR3 DNA sequence: TGTGCCAGCACCGAGACCCAGGGTTCGCGTCATCACACTGAAGCTTTCTTT. Translated, it gives CASTETQGSRHHTEAFF. J is TRBJ1-1 and V is TRBV28; weak D call: TRBD1 (5 bases). V was shortened by 7 bases and J by 3 bases, with 24 bases between the two germline ends. The CDR3 is 17 amino acids. Per germline, CDR1 MDHEN and CDR2 SYDVKM. The full variable domain, in which reference TRBV28 and TRBJ1-1 provide the parts outside the CDR3, is DVKVTQSSRYLVKRTGEKVFLECVQDMDHENMFWYRQDPGLGLRLIYFSYDVKMKEKGDIPEGYSVSREKKERFSLILESASTNQTSMYLCASTETQGSRHHTEAFFGQGTRLTVV.

The V and J genes are TRBV18 and TRBJ2-1; 10 nucleotides align to TRBD2. Trimming at V came to 6 bases and at J to 4 bases, leaving 6 bases not matched to a gene. The CDR3 has 15 amino acids. In germline, CDR1 is KGHSH, CDR2 LQKENI. The CDR3 sequence: CASSQREGQYNEQFF. DNA for the CDR3: TGTGCCAGCTCGCAGCGGGAGGGCCAATACAATGAGCAGTTCTTC. The variable domain in full, completed from reference TRBV18 and TRBJ2-1, reads NAGVMQNPRHLVRRRGQEARLRCSPMKGHSHVYWYRQLPEEGLKFMVYLQKENIIDESGMPKERFSAEFPKEGPSILRIQQVVRGDSAAYFCASSQREGQYNEQFFGPGTRLTVL.

This clone was recorded a few times. This sample includes further DNA sequences coding for the same CDR3. The V and J genes are TRBV28 and TRBJ2-7; no clear D. V was trimmed by 2 bases and J by 2 bases, leaving 7 bases between them. CDR3 size: 13 residues. Germline CDR1 MDHEN, CDR2 SYDVKM. CDR3 DNA sequence: TGTGCCAGCAGTTTAAACAGCCCCTACGAGCAGTACTTC. Translated, it gives CASSLNSPYEQYF.

This chain uses TRBV19 with TRBJ2-1; D remains ambiguous. From germline, CDR1 is LNHDA and CDR2 SQIVND (reference sequence). The CDR3 is made up of 12 amino acids. Trimming cost V 1 base and J 9 bases, with 7 bases left between them. The CDR3 here is CASSIVWPEQFF. The CDR3 coding sequence is TGTGCCAGTAGTATAGTGTGGCCTGAGCAGTTCTTC.

This clone has only a few counts. The chain joins TRBV18 to TRBJ2-1, with 9 bases aligning to TRBD2. V shed 0 bases and J 7 bases; nucleotides not matched to a gene: 7. CDR1 KGHSH and CDR2 LQKENI come from the germline V gene. The CDR3 is made up of 16 amino acids. CDR3: CASSPPVAGEGNEQFF. Written as DNA, the CDR3 is TGTGCCAGCTCACCACCTGTAGCGGGAGAAGGAAATGAGCAGTTCTTC.

This clone was seen only a few times. This chain's CDR3 is CASSFTTDTQGLSNQPQHF. The DNA for the CDR3 is TGTGCCAGCAGCTTCACGACAGACACCCAAGGGCTTAGCAATCAGCCCCAGCATTTT. The gene calls are TRBV5-8 and TRBJ1-5; D might be TRBD1 (5 bases). CDR1 and CDR2 from the germline V gene are SGHTS and YDEGEE. The length of the CDR3 is 19 residues. V gave up 2 bases and J gave up 0 bases, with 21 bases separating them.

The chain has TRBV2 and TRBJ2-3; D call uncertain. In germline, CDR1 is SNHLY, CDR2 FYNNEI. This CDR3 spans 10 amino acids. Trimming took off 10 bases at V and 1 base at J, with 3 bases between the two ends. This CDR3 reads CAIGTDTQYF. The DNA of the CDR3 is TGTGCCATCGGCACAGATACGCAGTATTTT.

The chain employs TRBV7-3 and TRBJ2-2; TRBD2 aligns across 7 bases. There are 15 residues in the CDR3. V gave up 5 bases and J gave up 0 bases; unmatched junction bases: 3. Germline V gene sequence: CDR1 SGHTA, CDR2 FQGTGA. The CDR3 coding sequence is TGTGCCAGCAGCCCTGGGGGGGCGAACACCGGGGAGCTGTTTTTT. It encodes CASSPGGANTGELFF.

The V gene is TRBV7-2, the J gene TRBJ2-1; D possibly corresponds to TRBD1 (6 bases). This CDR3 comprises 16 residues. Between the trimmed V and J ends, which lost 2 bases and 2 bases, there was a span of 13 bases. The germline CDR1 and CDR2 sequences are SGHTA and FQGNSA. CDR3 in amino acids: CASSLNQGRPYNEQFF. The CDR3 DNA reads TGTGCCAGCAGCTTAAACCAGGGGCGTCCCTACAATGAGCAGTTCTTC.

The V and J genes are TRBV27 and TRBJ2-7, with D perhaps TRBD1 (6 bases). CDR1 is MNHEY, CDR2 SMNVEV, per germline (reference sequence). This CDR3 has 15 amino acids. V shed 1 base and J shed 6 bases, with 16 bases lying between them. The CDR3 loop is CASSLLSGAGFEQYF. Here the CDR3 DNA reads TGTGCCAGCAGTTTATTATCAGGGGCAGGTTTCGAGCAGTACTTC.

The table lists this clone with a few counts. V and J are TRBV27 and TRBJ2-1, with unresolved D. The V gene's germline CDR1 is MNHEY and CDR2 SMNVEV (reference sequence). CDR3 length equals 14 residues. Trimming removed 6 bases from V and 2 bases from J, with 11 bases in between. This CDR3 is CASRFSSTYNEQFF. The CDR3 region has the DNA TGTGCCAGCAGATTCAGTTCCACCTACAATGAGCAGTTCTTC.

This clone has at least ten counts. This chain links TRBV28 with TRBJ1-4; 8 bases line up with TRBD1. Germline loops: CDR1 MDHEN, CDR2 SYDVKM. With 6 bases clipped from V and 7 bases from J, the junction kept 10 bases outside the gene matches. The CDR3 extends over 15 amino acids. The CDR3 region is CASSRLQGEGEKLFF. The CDR3 DNA reads TGTGCCAGCAGCCGCCTACAGGGGGAGGGTGAAAAACTGTTTTTT.

A few counts support this clone. The same CDR3 is also encoded by other DNA sequences in this sample. V gene TRBV18 combines with J gene TRBJ1-5; no reliable D call. V was trimmed by 3 bases and J by 2 bases, leaving 5 bases between them. CDR3 length equals 13 residues. Per the germline V gene, CDR1 is KGHSH and CDR2 is LQKENI. The CDR3 coding sequence is TGTGCCAGCTCACCTGGAGGCAATCAGCCCCAGCATTTT. As protein: CASSPGGNQPQHF.

This chain connects TRBV6-5 to TRBJ2-2; 7 nucleotides line up with TRBD1. The length of the CDR3 is 12 residues. The germline V gene encodes CDR1 MNHEY and CDR2 SVGAGI. The CDR3 sequence: CAVQGPTGELFF. CDR3 in DNA: TGTGCAGTACAGGGGCCCACCGGGGAGCTGTTTTTT.

There are a few counts of this clone. The CDR3 DNA sequence: TGTGCCAGCAGCTCCCCCGGGACAGGGGGCAGCATTCAGTACTTC. Protein product: CASSSPGTGGSIQYF. This chain connects TRBV27 to TRBJ2-4; 12 positions match TRBD1. V gave up 6 bases and J gave up 9 bases; unmatched junction bases: 9. This CDR3 contains 15 residues. Per germline, CDR1 MNHEY and CDR2 SMNVEV (reference sequence).